The clone carrying this T cell receptor (beta chain) was detected only once. A second PCR, run for about 6 to 12 cycles, used a sample-barcoded 5' primer plus a J-beta primer mix. Each CDR3 protein is one row after TCRdb ran MiXCR on the 5' RACE reads. The sample lists around 900,000 distinct CDR3 sequences; 51% were seen once. These data belong to a study of blood T cells in healthy people across ages. Germline assignment: CDR1 SGHRS and CDR2 YFSETQ. There are 16 residues in the CDR3. Trimming shortened V by 1 base and J by 5 bases, and 15 bases separated the two germline ends. The sequence was collected from a woman aged 60-75 years in good health. The V call is TRBV5-1, the J call TRBJ2-2, with D unclear. Sequenced input: blood. The CDR3 bases are TGCGCCAGCAGCTTGCAATCTAGTAGAAGGACCGGGGAGCTGTTTTTT. This sequence encodes CASSLQSSRRTGELFF.